A selection of T cell receptor beta chains follows, all from one sample in a study of T cell responses to AZD1222 COVID-19 vaccine. The data were produced by immunoSEQ multiplex PCR, yet TCRdb's version contains in-frame clones alone and is incomplete. The sample holds tens of thousands of clones, 70% to 90% seen once. The sample here was peripheral blood, taken 28 days after the second AZD1222 dose. The origin of the receptors is an adult who received the AZD1222 COVID-19 vaccine. CDR3s leave out the opening cysteine and the closing phenylalanine or tryptophan. The D gene is left open where the match is weak.

.,TRBJ2-4,TRBV9,ASSVAGDIQY
TRBD1,TRBJ1-2,TRBV2,ASSRQGSYGYT
.,TRBJ2-5,TRBV7-9,ASRGGNQETQY
TRBD2,TRBJ2-7,TRBV4-1,ASSPQGASGLKQY
.,TRBJ2-1,TRBV27,ASSVTSYPSYNEQF
.,TRBJ1-2,TRBV20-1,SARNYGYT
TRBD2,TRBJ2-1,TRBV7-7,ALGEGRYNEQF
.,TRBJ1-5,TRBV7-2,ASSLAGRSNQPQH
TRBD2,TRBJ2-1,TRBV9,ASSVSGLGGIEQF
.,TRBJ2-1,TRBV28,ASSLLVNEQF
.,TRBJ1-2,TRBV7-6,ASSLSQTVNYGYT
.,TRBJ2-7,TRBV7-9,ASSLSVAYEQY
.,TRBJ2-1,TRBV4-3,ASSQGSYNEQF
.,TRBJ2-1,TRBV18,ASSPGSSAAENEQF
.,TRBJ2-1,TRBV9,ASSSRIVAERYNEQF
TRBD2,TRBJ2-1,TRBV4-1,ASSQRTSGNNEQF
.,TRBJ1-4,TRBV30,AWSEGVIEKLF
.,TRBJ2-5,TRBV4-1,ASSKQGLETQY
.,TRBJ2-7,TRBV5-6,ASSSDSYEQY
TRBD1,TRBJ1-2,TRBV18,ASSPPLGQGVVDYGYT
TRBD1,TRBJ2-5,TRBV7-9,ASSLGTHRGSETQY
.,TRBJ2-7,TRBV6-5,ASSSRLEQY
TRBD2,TRBJ2-5,TRBV9,ASSHGLAGDVETQY
TRBD1,TRBJ1-2,TRBV18,ASSPTGAHWGYT
.,TRBJ1-2,TRBV2,ASSEALRGGGGYT
TRBD2,TRBJ2-4,TRBV28,ASSFGTSGSILAKNIQY
.,TRBJ1-5,TRBV9,ASSAGMYQPQH